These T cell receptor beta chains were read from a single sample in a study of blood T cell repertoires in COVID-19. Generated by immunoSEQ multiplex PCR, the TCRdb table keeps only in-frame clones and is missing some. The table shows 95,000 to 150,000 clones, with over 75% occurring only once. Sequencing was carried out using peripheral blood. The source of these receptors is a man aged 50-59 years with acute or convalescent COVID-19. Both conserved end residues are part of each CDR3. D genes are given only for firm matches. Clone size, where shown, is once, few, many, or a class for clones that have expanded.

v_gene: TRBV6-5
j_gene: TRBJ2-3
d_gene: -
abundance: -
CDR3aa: CASSSPGRPTKDTQYF
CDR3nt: TGTGCCAGCAGTTCGCCGGGGAGGCCGACAAAGGATACGCAGTATTTT

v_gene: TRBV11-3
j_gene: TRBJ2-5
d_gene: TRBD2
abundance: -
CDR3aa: CASSLGLAGEWQETQYF
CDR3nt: TGTGCCAGCAGCTTGGGACTAGCGGGAGAATGGCAAGAGACCCAGTACTTC

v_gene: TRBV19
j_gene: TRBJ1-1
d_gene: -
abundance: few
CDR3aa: CASSRDGNTEAFF
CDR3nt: TGTGCCAGTTCCAGGGATGGGAACACTGAAGCTTTCTTT

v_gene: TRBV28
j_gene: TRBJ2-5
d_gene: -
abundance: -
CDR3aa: CASSLYRSGGPQETQYF
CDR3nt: TGTGCCAGCAGTTTATATCGGTCGGGTGGTCCCCAAGAGACCCAGTACTTC

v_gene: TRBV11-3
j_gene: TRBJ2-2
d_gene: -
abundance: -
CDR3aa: CASSPGTGELFF
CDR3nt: TGTGCCAGCAGCCCGGGCACCGGGGAGCTGTTTTTT

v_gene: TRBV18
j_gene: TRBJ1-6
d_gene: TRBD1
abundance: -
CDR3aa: CASSSDRGSSPLHF
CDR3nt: TGTGCCAGCTCATCCGACAGGGGATCTTCACCCCTCCACTTT

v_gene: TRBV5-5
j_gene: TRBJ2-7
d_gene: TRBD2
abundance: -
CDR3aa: CASSFILAGGREQYF
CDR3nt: TGTGCCAGCAGCTTCATACTAGCGGGAGGTCGGGAGCAGTACTTC

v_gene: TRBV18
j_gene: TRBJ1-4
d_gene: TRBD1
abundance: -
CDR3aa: CASSPYGTGDEKLFF
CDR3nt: TGTGCCAGCTCACCTTACGGGACAGGGGATGAAAAACTGTTTTTT

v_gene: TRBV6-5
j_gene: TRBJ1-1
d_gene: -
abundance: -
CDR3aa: CASKRGGKNTEAFF
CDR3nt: TGTGCCAGTAAGAGGGGGGGAAAAAACACTGAAGCTTTCTTT

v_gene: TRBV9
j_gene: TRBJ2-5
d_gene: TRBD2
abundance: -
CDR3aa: CASSTPGLAGLETQYF
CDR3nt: TGTGCCAGCAGCACGCCGGGACTAGCGGGATTGGAGACCCAGTACTTC

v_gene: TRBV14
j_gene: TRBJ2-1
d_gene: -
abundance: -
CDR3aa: CASSRQGFPYNEQFF
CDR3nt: TGTGCCAGCAGCCGGCAGGGTTTCCCATACAATGAGCAGTTCTTC

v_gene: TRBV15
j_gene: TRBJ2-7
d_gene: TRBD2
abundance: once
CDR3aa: CATSRGLAGGAYEQYF
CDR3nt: TGTGCCACCAGCAGAGGCTTAGCGGGGGGCGCCTACGAGCAGTACTTC

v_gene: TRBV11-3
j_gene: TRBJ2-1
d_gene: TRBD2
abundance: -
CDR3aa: CASSLLAGYSNEQFF
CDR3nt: TGTGCCAGCAGCTTATTAGCGGGATACAGTAATGAGCAGTTCTTC

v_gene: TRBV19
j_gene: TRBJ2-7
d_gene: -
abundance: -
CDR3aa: CASTPGGLFYEQYF
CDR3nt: TGTGCCAGTACCCCTGGGGGGTTATTCTACGAGCAGTACTTC

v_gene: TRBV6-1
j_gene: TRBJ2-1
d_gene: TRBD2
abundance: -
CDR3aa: CASSAGSSGVYNEQFF
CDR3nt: TGTGCCAGCAGTGCCGGTTCTAGCGGGGTCTACAATGAGCAGTTCTTC

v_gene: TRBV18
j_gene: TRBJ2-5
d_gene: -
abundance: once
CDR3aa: CASSYTGLETQYF
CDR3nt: TGTGCCAGCTCGTACACCGGGTTAGAGACCCAGTACTTC

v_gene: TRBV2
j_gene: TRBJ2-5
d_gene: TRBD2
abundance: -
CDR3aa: CATKREGGETQYF
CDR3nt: TGTGCCACCAAGCGGGAGGGCGGAGAGACCCAGTACTTC

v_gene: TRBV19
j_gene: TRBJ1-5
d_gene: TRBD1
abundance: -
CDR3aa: CASSPKRKLTGAGLSNQPQHF
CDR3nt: TGTGCCAGTAGTCCGAAACGAAAACTTACAGGGGCAGGATTGAGCAATCAGCCCCAGCATTTT

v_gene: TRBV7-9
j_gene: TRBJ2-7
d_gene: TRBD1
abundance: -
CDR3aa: CASSSFSGTGNYEQYF
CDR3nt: TGTGCCAGCAGCTCCTTTTCCGGGACAGGGAACTACGAGCAGTACTTC

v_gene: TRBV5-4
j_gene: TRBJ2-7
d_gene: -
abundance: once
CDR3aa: CASSSSDSNEQYF
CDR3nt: TGTGCCAGCAGTTCCTCTGACAGTAACGAGCAGTACTTC

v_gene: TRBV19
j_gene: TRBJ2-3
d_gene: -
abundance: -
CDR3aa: CASNPTGGADTQYF
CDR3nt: TGTGCCAGTAACCCTACAGGGGGGGCAGATACGCAGTATTTT

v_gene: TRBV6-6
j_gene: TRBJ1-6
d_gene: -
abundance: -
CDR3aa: CASSYGRGNSPLHF
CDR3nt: TGTGCCAGCAGTTACGGCAGGGGTAATTCACCCCTCCACTTT

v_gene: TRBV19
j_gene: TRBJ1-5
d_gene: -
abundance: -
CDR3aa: CASGREPQHF
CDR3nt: TGTGCCAGTGGGAGGGAGCCCCAGCATTTT

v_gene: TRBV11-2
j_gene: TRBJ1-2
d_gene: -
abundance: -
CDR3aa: CASRLGNYGYTF
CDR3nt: TGTGCCAGCCGACTGGGTAACTATGGCTACACCTTC

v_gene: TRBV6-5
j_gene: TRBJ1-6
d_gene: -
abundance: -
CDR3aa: CASTGEGKSPLHF
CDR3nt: TGTGCCAGCACAGGGGAAGGGAAATCACCCCTCCACTTT

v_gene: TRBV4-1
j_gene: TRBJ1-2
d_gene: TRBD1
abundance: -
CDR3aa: CASSQLSVLPSATGEEHGYTF
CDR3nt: TGCGCCAGCAGCCAACTATCTGTTCTTCCGTCGGCAACAGGGGAGGAGCATGGCTACACCTTC

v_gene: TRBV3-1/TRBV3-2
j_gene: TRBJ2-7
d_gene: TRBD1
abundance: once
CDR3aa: CATSRDRGSYEQYF
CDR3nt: TGTGCCACCAGCCGGGACAGGGGATCCTACGAGCAGTACTTC

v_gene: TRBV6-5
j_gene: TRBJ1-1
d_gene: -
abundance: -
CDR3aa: CASSYGLVYEAFF
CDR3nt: TGTGCCAGCAGTTATGGACTTGTTTATGAAGCTTTCTTT

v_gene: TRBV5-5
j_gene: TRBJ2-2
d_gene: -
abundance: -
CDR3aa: CASSLGTGGTGELFF
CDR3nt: TGTGCCAGCAGCTTGGGTACAGGTGGGACCGGGGAGCTGTTTTTT

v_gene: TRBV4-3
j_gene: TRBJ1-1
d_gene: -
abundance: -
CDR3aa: CASSQVWTDEAFF
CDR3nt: TGCGCCAGCAGCCAAGTGTGGACAGATGAAGCTTTCTTT

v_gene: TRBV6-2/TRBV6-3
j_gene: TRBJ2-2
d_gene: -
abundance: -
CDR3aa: CASSLDRSLNTGELFF
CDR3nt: TGTGCCAGCAGCCTAGACCGTAGCCTGAACACCGGGGAGCTGTTTTTT

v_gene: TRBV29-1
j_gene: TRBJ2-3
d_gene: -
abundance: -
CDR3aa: CSVEGEAHTDTQYF
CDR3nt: TGCAGCGTTGAAGGGGAGGCCCACACAGATACGCAGTATTTT

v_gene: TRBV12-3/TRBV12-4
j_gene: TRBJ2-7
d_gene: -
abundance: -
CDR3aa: CASSLFGGLQYF
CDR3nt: TGTGCCAGCAGTTTGTTCGGGGGGCTGCAGTACTTC

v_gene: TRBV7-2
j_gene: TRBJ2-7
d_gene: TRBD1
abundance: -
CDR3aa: CASSPRTGVFEYF
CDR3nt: TGTGCCAGCAGCCCGCGGACAGGGGTCTTTGAGTACTTC

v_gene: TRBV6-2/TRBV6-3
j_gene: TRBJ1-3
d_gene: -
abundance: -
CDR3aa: CASSRPERIGNTIYF
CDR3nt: TGTGCCAGCAGCCGACCCGAGCGGATTGGAAACACCATATATTTT

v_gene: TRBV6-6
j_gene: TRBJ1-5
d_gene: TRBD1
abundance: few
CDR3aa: CASSYGQGNQPQHF
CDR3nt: TGTGCCAGCAGTTACGGACAGGGCAATCAGCCCCAGCATTTT

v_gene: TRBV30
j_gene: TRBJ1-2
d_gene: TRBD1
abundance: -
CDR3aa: CAWRGDSDGYTF
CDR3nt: TGTGCCTGGAGGGGGGACAGCGATGGCTACACCTTC

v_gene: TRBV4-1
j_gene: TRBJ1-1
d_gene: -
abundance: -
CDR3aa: CASSWPGGKTEAFF
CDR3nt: TGCGCCAGCAGCTGGCCCGGGGGGAAGACTGAAGCTTTCTTT

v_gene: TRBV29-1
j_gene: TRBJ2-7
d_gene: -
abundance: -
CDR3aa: CSGIQGSYEQYF
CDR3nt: TGCAGCGGGATACAGGGCTCCTACGAGCAGTACTTC

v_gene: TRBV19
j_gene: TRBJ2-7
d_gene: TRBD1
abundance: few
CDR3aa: CASSSTGGSYEQYF
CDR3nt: TGTGCCAGTAGTTCGACAGGGGGCTCCTACGAGCAGTACTTC

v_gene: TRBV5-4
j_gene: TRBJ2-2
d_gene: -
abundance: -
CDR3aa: CASSLPYRSTGELFF
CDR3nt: TGTGCCAGCAGCTTGCCATACCGGTCCACCGGGGAGCTGTTTTTT